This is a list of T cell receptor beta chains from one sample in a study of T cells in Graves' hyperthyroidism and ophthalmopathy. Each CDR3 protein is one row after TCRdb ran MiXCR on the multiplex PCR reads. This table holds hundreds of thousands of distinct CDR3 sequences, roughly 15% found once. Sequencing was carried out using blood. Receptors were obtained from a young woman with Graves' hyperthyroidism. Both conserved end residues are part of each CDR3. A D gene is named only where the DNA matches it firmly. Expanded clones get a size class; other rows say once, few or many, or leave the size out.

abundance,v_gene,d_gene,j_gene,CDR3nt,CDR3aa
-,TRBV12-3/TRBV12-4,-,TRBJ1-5,TGTGCCAGCAGCCTGGGACGGATTAGCAATCAGCCCCAGCATTTT,CASSLGRISNQPQHF
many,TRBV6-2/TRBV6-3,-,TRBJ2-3,TGTGCCAGCAGTTTTAGCGTCTCGACAGATACGCAGTATTTT,CASSFSVSTDTQYF
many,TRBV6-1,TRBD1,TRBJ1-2,TGTGCCAGCACTGCCGGACAGGGAACATATGGCTACACCTTC,CASTAGQGTYGYTF
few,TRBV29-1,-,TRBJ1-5,TGCAGCGTTGGGGACAACAATCAGCCCCAGCATTTT,CSVGDNNQPQHF
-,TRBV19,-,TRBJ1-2,TGTGCCAGTAGTAATTTGGGGAACAACTATGGCTACACCTTC,CASSNLGNNYGYTF
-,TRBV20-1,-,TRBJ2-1,TGCAGTGCTAGGGCCCCTCAAGGTGTTGAGCAGTTCTTC,CSARAPQGVEQFF
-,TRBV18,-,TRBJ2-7,TGTGCCAGCTTTACCGACTTAAGCTCCTACGAGCAGTACTTC,CASFTDLSSYEQYF
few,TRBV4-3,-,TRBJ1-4,TGCGCCAGCAGCCAAGATAGGACAGCCCTGGGGGAAAAACTGTTTTTT,CASSQDRTALGEKLFF
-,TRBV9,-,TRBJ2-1,TGTGCCAGCAGTAAGTGGGACGAGTATCATGAGCAGTTCTTC,CASSKWDEYHEQFF
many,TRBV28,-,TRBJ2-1,TGTGCCGGAGGAAGGTGGGGGAACAATGAGCAGTTCTTC,CAGGRWGNNEQFF
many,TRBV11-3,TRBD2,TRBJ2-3,TGTGCCAGCAGCTTACCTAGACTAGCCTCTCGAGATACGCAGTATTTT,CASSLPRLASRDTQYF
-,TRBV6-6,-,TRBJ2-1,TGTGCCAGCAGTTACGGCGGACGGGTTTACAATGAGCAGTTCTTC,CASSYGGRVYNEQFF
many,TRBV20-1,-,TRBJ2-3,TGCAGTGCTAGAGGACCGGGACGCACAGATACGCAGTATTTT,CSARGPGRTDTQYF
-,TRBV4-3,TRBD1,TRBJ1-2,TGCGCCAGCAGCCAAGCGACAGGGGTTAGCTATGGCTACACCTTC,CASSQATGVSYGYTF
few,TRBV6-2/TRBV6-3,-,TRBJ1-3,TGTGCCAGCAGCCCATACAGGGACTTCTCTGGAAACACCATATATTTT,CASSPYRDFSGNTIYF
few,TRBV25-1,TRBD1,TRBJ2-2,TGTGCCAGCAGGGGGGACAGCGCGAACACCGGGGAGCTGTTTTTT,CASRGDSANTGELFF
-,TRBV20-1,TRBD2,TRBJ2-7,TGCAGTGCTTCTCGCCTAGGACTAGCGGGAGCCCAATACTCCTACGAGCAGTACTTC,CSASRLGLAGAQYSYEQYF
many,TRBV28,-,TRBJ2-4,TGTGCCAGCAGTTTTTTAGAGGGTCACGGGTCCTCAGAGCCCAAAAACATTCAGTACTTC,CASSFLEGHGSSEPKNIQYF
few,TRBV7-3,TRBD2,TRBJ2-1,TGTGCCAGCAGCTTAGGGCAGGTGACTAGCTTATACAATGAGCAGTTCTTC,CASSLGQVTSLYNEQFF
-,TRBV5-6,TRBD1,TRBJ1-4,TGTGCCAGCAGCTTGGAAACGACAGGGTTTAATGAAAAACTGTTTTTT,CASSLETTGFNEKLFF
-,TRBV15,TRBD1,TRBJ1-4,TGTGCCACCAAACAGGGGGGGGATAGTGAAAAACTGTTTTTT,CATKQGGDSEKLFF
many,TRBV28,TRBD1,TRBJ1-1,TGTGCCAGCAGTCCCCGCCAAGGGGGCGACGGAGCTTTCTTT,CASSPRQGGDGAFF
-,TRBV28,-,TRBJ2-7,TGTGCCAGCAGTTCCACCGGTGGCATGTGGGAGCAGTACTTC,CASSSTGGMWEQYF
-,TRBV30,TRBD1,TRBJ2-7,TGTGCCTGGAGCGTGAGGTGGCAGGGGGTCTGGGTCGAGCAGTACTTC,CAWSVRWQGVWVEQYF
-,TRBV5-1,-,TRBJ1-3,TGCGCCAGCAGCTTGGAGACAGTACGTGGAAACACCATATATTTT,CASSLETVRGNTIYF
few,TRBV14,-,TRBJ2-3,TGTGCCAGCAGCCAAGTGGGACCTAGCCTGACAGTTTATACGCAGTATTTT,CASSQVGPSLTVYTQYF
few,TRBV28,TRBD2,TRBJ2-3,TGTGCCAGCAGTTTCAGCGCCATAGCGGGCCCCCAGTATTTT,CASSFSAIAGPQYF
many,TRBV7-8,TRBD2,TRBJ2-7,TGTGCCAGCAGCCTTGGGGGTAGCGGGAAGATCCACGAGCAGTACTTC,CASSLGGSGKIHEQYF
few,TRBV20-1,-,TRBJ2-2,TGCAGTGCTTTTCGGACTAACACCGGGGAGCTGTTTTTT,CSAFRTNTGELFF